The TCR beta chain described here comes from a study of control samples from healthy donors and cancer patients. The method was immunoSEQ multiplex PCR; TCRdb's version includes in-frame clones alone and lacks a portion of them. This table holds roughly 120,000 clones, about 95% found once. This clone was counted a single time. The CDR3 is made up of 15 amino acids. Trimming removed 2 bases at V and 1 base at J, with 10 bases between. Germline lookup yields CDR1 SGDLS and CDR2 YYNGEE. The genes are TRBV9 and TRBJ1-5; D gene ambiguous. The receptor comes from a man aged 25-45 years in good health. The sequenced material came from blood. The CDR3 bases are TGTGCCAGCAGCGTGGAAGGGAGCAGCAATCAGCCCCAGCATTTT. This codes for CASSVEGSSNQPQHF.